The 25 T cell receptor beta chains presented below share a single source sample, sequenced in a study of blood T cells in healthy people across ages. For the second PCR, which ran for about 6 to 11 cycles, a sample-barcoded 5' primer and a J-beta primer mix were used. TCRdb analysed the 5' RACE reads with MiXCR anew, one entry per CDR3 protein. The profile shows 1 million or so distinct CDR3 sequences, around 27% of them singletons. These data were also reused for a study on T cells of mothers and their children.

The source material was blood. The receptors stem from a girl aged 2 to 10 in good health.

This clonotype was recorded only once. The chain couples TRBV28 to TRBJ1-1; D is undetermined. CDR1 is MDHEN and CDR2 is SYDVKM in the germline V gene. The CDR3 totals 13 residues. Trimming removed 6 bases from V and 6 bases from J, with 14 bases in between. CDR3 coding DNA: TGTGCCAGCAGCTCCCCCCGGTGGGCTGAAGCTTTCTTT. Protein sequence: CASSSPRWAEAFF.

This clonotype was recorded a few times. The rearrangement joins TRBV6-1 to TRBJ2-3; D is tentatively TRBD1 or TRBD2 (5 bases each). CDR1 and CDR2 (germline): MNHNS, SASEGT. The CDR3 is 14 amino acids. The germline V and J ends were trimmed by 7 bases and 6 bases, with 17 bases remaining between them. CDR3 nucleotide sequence: TGTGCCAGCACAGGGTGGGAGATATCGGATACGCAGTATTTT. It translates to CASTGWEISDTQYF.

This clonotype occurred a few times. The chain links TRBV14 to TRBJ2-5, with TRBD2 matching 9 bases. The CDR3 loop spans 17 amino acids. CDR1 is SGHDN and CDR2 is FVKESK in the germline V gene. V lost 2 bases to trimming and J lost 0 bases; unmatched junction nucleotides: 7. The CDR3: CASSQPSGVMYQETQYF. CDR3 sequence (DNA): TGTGCCAGCAGCCAACCTAGCGGGGTTATGTACCAAGAGACCCAGTACTTC.

The V call is TRBV28, the J call TRBJ1-5; the match to TRBD1 covers 7 bases. After removal of 5 bases from V and 3 bases from J, the junction contained 7 bases not matched to a gene. There are 15 residues in the CDR3. The germline V gene encodes CDR1 MDHEN and CDR2 SYDVKM. Here the CDR3 reads CASSPTGRINQPQHF. The CDR3 DNA sequence: TGTGCCAGCAGTCCGACAGGGCGCATCAATCAGCCCCAGCATTTT. Full variable domain (rest looked up from reference TRBV28 and TRBJ1-5): DVKVTQSSRYLVKRTGEKVFLECVQDMDHENMFWYRQDPGLGLRLIYFSYDVKMKEKGDIPEGYSVSREKKERFSLILESASTNQTSMYLCASSPTGRINQPQHFGDGTRLSIL.

This clonotype turned up a few times. V is TRBV7-2 and J is TRBJ2-1, with 8 positions matching TRBD2. The J segment lost 8 bases and the V segment lost 4 bases, leaving 7 bases of the junction unmatched. CDR1 SGHTA and CDR2 FQGNSA come from the germline V gene. The CDR3 spans 14 residues. As DNA, the CDR3 is TGTGCCAGCAGCTCTGGGACTAGTATGGATGAGCAGTTCTTC. Its protein product is CASSSGTSMDEQFF.

The chain is built from TRBV20-1 and TRBJ2-5; 8 positions match TRBD1. J lost 1 base, V lost 0 bases, and 4 bases had no gene match. The CDR3 length is 15 residues. Per germline, CDR1 DFQATT and CDR2 SNEGSKA (reference sequence). CDR3 residues: CSARDPGGSQETQYF. DNA for the CDR3: TGCAGTGCTAGAGATCCAGGGGGCAGCCAAGAGACCCAGTACTTC.

This clonotype was counted ten times or more. The gene calls are TRBV20-1 and TRBJ2-1, with TRBD1 as a possible D gene (6 bases). CDR3 length: 14 amino acids. Germline assignment: CDR1 DFQATT and CDR2 SNEGSKA (reference sequence). V shed 3 bases and J shed 7 bases, with 16 bases lying between them. This chain's CDR3 is CSARGLGRGNEQFF. The CDR3 DNA follows: TGCAGTGCTAGGGGGCTGGGCAGGGGAAATGAGCAGTTCTTC.

The chain is built from TRBV11-2 and TRBJ2-7; D not resolved. From germline, CDR1 is SGHAT and CDR2 FQNNGV. V was pared by 3 bases and J by 2 bases, with 5 bases between. This CDR3 comprises 12 residues. In DNA form, the CDR3 reads TGTGCCAGCAGCTTCAAGGCCTACGAGCAGTACTTC. Its translation: CASSFKAYEQYF.

This clonotype was observed a handful of times. The V gene is TRBV7-9, the J gene TRBJ2-1; TRBD2 matches 8 bases. Per the germline V gene, CDR1 is SEHNR and CDR2 is FQNEAQ (reference sequence). J was trimmed by 5 bases and V by 5 bases; bases with no gene match: 8. The CDR3 length is 15 residues. CDR3 sequence (DNA): TGTGCCAGCAGCACTACGGGGGGGCCCGACAATGAGCAGTTCTTC. It encodes CASSTTGGPDNEQFF.

The chain carries TRBV6-5 and TRBJ1-4; TRBD1 is a possible D gene (5 bases). Germline V gives CDR1 MNHEY, CDR2 SVGAGI. The CDR3 has 13 residues. V lost 8 bases and J 14 bases, leaving 21 bases between the germline ends. This chain's CDR3 is CASQTATGGGLFF. CDR3 DNA sequence: TGTGCCAGCCAGACGGCAACAGGAGGAGGGCTGTTTTTT.

A few counts support this clonotype. The V and J genes are TRBV12-3 or TRBV12-4 and TRBJ1-4; 8 nucleotides agree with TRBD1. V dropped 8 bases and J dropped 10; count of bases not matched to a gene: 9. The CDR3 spans 13 residues. CDR3 nucleotides: TGTGCCAGCCGGGACAGGTTTGGGGTAAAACTGTTTTTT. The encoded protein is CASRDRFGVKLFF.

This rearrangement joins TRBV5-4 to TRBJ2-3; D gene unclear. In germline, CDR1 is SGHNT, CDR2 YYREEE (reference sequence). Deletions cut 4 bases from V and 4 bases from J, with 10 bases between. The CDR3 has 13 residues. The CDR3 coding sequence is TGTGCCAGCAGCCCGATCGGGCCAGATACGCAGTATTTT. This translates into CASSPIGPDTQYF. Variable domain in full (rest from reference TRBV5-4 and TRBJ2-3): ETGVTQSPTHLIKTRGQQVTLRCSSQSGHNTVSWYQQALGQGPQFIFQYYREEENGRGNFPPRFSGLQFPNYSSELNVNALELDDSALYLCASSPIGPDTQYFGPGTRLTVL.

This clonotype was counted once. The junction shows a germline mismatch at one end, possibly a read error. The rearrangement joins TRBV6-6 to TRBJ2-5; D gene uncertain. The CDR3 is 12 amino acids. The germline CDR1 and CDR2 sequences are MNHNY and SVGAGI (reference sequence). The CDR3 coding sequence is TGTGCCAGCAGTTACTCTGACGGCGGTGAGGACTTC. Protein: CASSYSDGGEDF.

The sample holds a few counts of this clonotype. One junction end does not reproduce the germline sequence, and a read error may be involved. The chain joins TRBV28 to TRBJ2-1; the match to TRBD2 covers 9 bases. Germline assignment: CDR1 MDHEN and CDR2 SYDVKM. The CDR3 totals 13 residues. DNA of the CDR3: TGTGCCAGCAGTTTATCCAAGGCGGGAGGGCCAGTCTTC. Translation gives CASSLSKAGGPVF.

This clonotype has a count of ten or more. The chain recombines TRBV7-2 with TRBJ2-5, with unresolved D. The CDR3 contains 13 residues. The V and J ends lost 6 bases and 5 bases respectively, with 13 bases between them. The germline V gene has CDR1 SGHTA and CDR2 FQGNSA. CDR3 residues: CASSLSSGETQYF. The CDR3 DNA reads as TGTGCCAGCAGTTTATCGTCTGGGGAGACCCAGTACTTC.

This clonotype has just a few counts. The V call is TRBV9, the J call TRBJ2-1, with D perhaps TRBD1 or TRBD2 (5 bases each). The CDR3 is 15 residues long. Germline CDR1 and CDR2: SGDLS and YYNGEE. V gave up 4 bases and J gave up 3 bases, with 14 bases separating them. The CDR3, as DNA: TGTGCCAGCAGCCAAGGGACCAAGAGCTACAATGAGCAGTTCTTC. Its protein is CASSQGTKSYNEQFF. Filled out from reference TRBV9 and TRBJ2-1, the complete variable domain reads DSGVTQTPKHLITATGQRVTLRCSPRSGDLSVYWYQQSLDQGLQFLIQYYNGEERAKGNILERFSAQQFPDLHSELNLSSLELGDSALYFCASSQGTKSYNEQFFGPGTRLTVL.

The genes are TRBV7-2 and TRBJ2-1; 11 bases map to TRBD2. CDR3 length equals 16 residues. The germline gives CDR1 SGHTA, CDR2 FQGNSA. V was clipped by 3 bases and J by 6 bases; unmatched bases: 7. CDR3 in amino acids: CASSLGLAGGLNEQFF. For the CDR3, the DNA is TGTGCCAGCAGCTTGGGTCTAGCGGGGGGCCTCAATGAGCAGTTCTTC.

This clonotype was seen at least ten times. The chain couples TRBV4-2 to TRBJ2-7, with TRBD2 matching over 15 bases. Trimming took 4 bases from V and 6 from J; bases not matched to a gene: 1. The CDR3 covers 14 residues. Germline values: CDR1 LGHNA, CDR2 YNFKEQ. CDR3 in amino acids: CASSPGLAGGEQYF. The CDR3 bases are TGTGCCAGCAGCCCGGGACTAGCGGGGGGCGAGCAGTACTTC.

The chain carries TRBV7-9 and TRBJ2-3; tentative D call: TRBD1 (6 bases). V lost 5 bases and J 5 bases, leaving 14 bases between the germline ends. CDR1 is SEHNR and CDR2 is FQNEAQ in the germline V gene (reference sequence). CDR3 length equals 14 residues. DNA for the CDR3: TGTGCCAGCAGCCCTCAAGAGGACAGAGATACGCAGTATTTT. Translation: CASSPQEDRDTQYF. The complete variable domain, with remaining parts taken from reference TRBV7-9 and TRBJ2-3, reads DTGVSQNPRHKITKRGQNVTFRCDPISEHNRLYWYRQTLGQGPEFLTYFQNEAQLEKSRLLSDRFSAERPKGSFSTLEIQRTEQGDSAMYLCASSPQEDRDTQYFGPGTRLTVL.

This clonotype was observed at least ten times. This chain uses TRBV7-9 with TRBJ2-2; D gene unclear. The CDR3 sequence is 14 residues long. Trimming shortened V by 1 base and J by 4 bases, and 7 bases separated the two germline ends. Germline V lookup: CDR1 SEHNR, CDR2 FQNEAQ (reference sequence). The CDR3 sequence: CASSLESSTGELFF. CDR3 nucleotides: TGTGCCAGCAGCTTAGAGTCCAGCACCGGGGAGCTGTTTTTT.

The V and J genes are TRBV20-1 and TRBJ1-1; 7 bases are shared with TRBD1. Germline trimming cut 5 bases from V and 4 bases from J; bases unmatched to any gene: 7. The germline V gene encodes CDR1 DFQATT and CDR2 SNEGSKA (reference sequence). The CDR3 loop spans 13 amino acids. The CDR3 loop reads CSARRDSSTEAFF. The CDR3 nucleotides read TGCAGTGCTCGCCGGGACAGCTCCACTGAAGCTTTCTTT.

This sequence joins TRBV7-3 and TRBJ2-3; 7 bases align to TRBD2. The length of the CDR3 is 15 residues. J gave up 1 base and V 3 bases, and 4 bases lay outside the gene matches. The germline V gene encodes CDR1 SGHTA and CDR2 FQGTGA. DNA of the CDR3: TGTGCCAGCAGCTTTGGACTAGGGGGCACAGATACGCAGTATTTT. Translation gives CASSFGLGGTDTQYF.

This chain connects TRBV4-2 to TRBJ2-3, with 7 bases identical to TRBD1. Germline V gene sequence: CDR1 LGHNA, CDR2 YNFKEQ. This CDR3 has 16 amino acids. Trimming removed 0 bases from V and 2 bases from J; junction bases left unmatched: 5. The CDR3 sequence: CASSQDPGQNTDTQYF. CDR3 coding DNA: TGTGCCAGCAGCCAAGACCCGGGACAGAACACAGATACGCAGTATTTT.

This clonotype was observed once. The chain joins TRBV6-5 to TRBJ1-6; D gene unclear. The V gene lost 2 bases and the J gene lost 10 bases, with 9 bases spanning the gap. The CDR3 has 13 amino acids. The germline V gene has CDR1 MNHEY and CDR2 SVGAGI. CDR3 nucleotide sequence: TGTGCCAGCAGTTACCGCCAGCCCTCACCCCTCCACTTT. Its translation: CASSYRQPSPLHF.

The sample holds a few counts of this clonotype. V and J are TRBV6-6 and TRBJ2-5; D remains unclear. This CDR3 is built from 13 residues. V gave up 6 bases and J gave up 1 base, with 9 bases separating them. The V gene's germline CDR1 is MNHNY and CDR2 SVGAGI (reference sequence). The CDR3, as DNA: TGTGCCAGCAGAGCGCGAGTCCAAGAGACCCAGTACTTC. This gives the protein CASRARVQETQYF.